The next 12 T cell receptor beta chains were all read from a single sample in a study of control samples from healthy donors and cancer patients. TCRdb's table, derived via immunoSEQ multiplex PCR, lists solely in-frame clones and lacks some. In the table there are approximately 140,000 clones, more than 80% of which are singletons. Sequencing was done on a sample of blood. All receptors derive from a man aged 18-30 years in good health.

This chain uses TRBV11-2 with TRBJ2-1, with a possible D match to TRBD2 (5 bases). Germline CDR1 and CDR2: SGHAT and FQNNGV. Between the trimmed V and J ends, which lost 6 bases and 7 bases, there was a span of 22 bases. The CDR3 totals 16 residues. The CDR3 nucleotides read TGTGCCAGCAGTTACTTAGTAGGTAATGGGGAGAATGAGCAGTTCTTC. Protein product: CASSYLVGNGENEQFF.

CDR3 protein: CASSPLAGEDTQYF. The CDR3 nucleotides read TGTGCCAGCTCACCACTAGCAGGGGAAGATACGCAGTATTTT. This chain uses TRBV18 with TRBJ2-3; the D gene is possibly TRBD1 (6 bases). In germline, CDR1 is KGHSH, CDR2 LQKENI. The CDR3 covers 14 residues. The ends were cut back, 1 base at V and 5 bases at J, with 10 bases in the middle. The full variable domain, its missing parts supplied by reference TRBV18 and TRBJ2-3, is NAGVMQNPRHLVRRRGQEARLRCSPMKGHSHVYWYRQLPEEGLKFMVYLQKENIIDESGMPKERFSAEFPKEGPSILRIQQVVRGDSAAYFCASSPLAGEDTQYFGPGTRLTVL.

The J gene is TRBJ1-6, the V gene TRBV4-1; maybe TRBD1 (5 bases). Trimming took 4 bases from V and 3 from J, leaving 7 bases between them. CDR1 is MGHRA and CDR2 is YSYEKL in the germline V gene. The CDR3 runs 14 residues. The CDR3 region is CASSRGIYNSPLHF. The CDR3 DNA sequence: TGCGCCAGCAGCCGGGGGATCTATAATTCACCCCTCCACTTT.

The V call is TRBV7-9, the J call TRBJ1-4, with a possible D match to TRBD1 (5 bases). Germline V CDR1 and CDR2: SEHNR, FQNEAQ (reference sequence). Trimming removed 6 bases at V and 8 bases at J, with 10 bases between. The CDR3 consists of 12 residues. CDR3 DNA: TGTGCCAGCAGGGGGCTGGGCGAAAAACTGTTTTTT. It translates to CASRGLGEKLFF.

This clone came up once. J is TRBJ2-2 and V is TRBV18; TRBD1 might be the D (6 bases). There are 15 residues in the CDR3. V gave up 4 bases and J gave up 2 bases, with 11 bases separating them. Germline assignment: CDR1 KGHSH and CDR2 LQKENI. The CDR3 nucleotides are TGTGCCAGCTCACAAGCGGACAGCAACACCGGGGAGCTGTTTTTT. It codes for CASSQADSNTGELFF.

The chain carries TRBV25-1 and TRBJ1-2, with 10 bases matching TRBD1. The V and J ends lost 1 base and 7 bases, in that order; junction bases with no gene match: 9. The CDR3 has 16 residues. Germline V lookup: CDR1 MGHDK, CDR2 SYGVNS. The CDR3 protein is CASSESLTGGVAGYTF. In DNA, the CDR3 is TGTGCCAGCAGTGAATCATTGACAGGGGGCGTCGCTGGCTACACCTTC.

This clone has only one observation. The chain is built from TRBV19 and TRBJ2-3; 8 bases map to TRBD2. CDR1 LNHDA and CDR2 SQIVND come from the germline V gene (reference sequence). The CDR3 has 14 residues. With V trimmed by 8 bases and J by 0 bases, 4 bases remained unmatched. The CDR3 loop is CASPGGGSTDTQYF. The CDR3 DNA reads TGTGCCAGTCCCGGGGGGGGTAGCACAGATACGCAGTATTTT.

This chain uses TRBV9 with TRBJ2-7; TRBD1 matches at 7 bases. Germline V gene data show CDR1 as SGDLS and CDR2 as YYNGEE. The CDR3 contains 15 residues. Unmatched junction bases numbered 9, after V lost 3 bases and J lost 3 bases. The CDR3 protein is CASSAGRGLSYEQYF. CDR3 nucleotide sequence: TGTGCCAGCAGCGCAGGTAGGGGGCTAAGCTACGAGCAGTACTTC.

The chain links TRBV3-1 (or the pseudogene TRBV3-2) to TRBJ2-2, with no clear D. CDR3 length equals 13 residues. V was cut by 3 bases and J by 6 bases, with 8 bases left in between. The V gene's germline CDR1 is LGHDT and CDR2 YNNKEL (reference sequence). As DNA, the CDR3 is TGTGCCAGCAGCCAGCGCACCTCCGGGGAGCTGTTTTTT. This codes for CASSQRTSGELFF.

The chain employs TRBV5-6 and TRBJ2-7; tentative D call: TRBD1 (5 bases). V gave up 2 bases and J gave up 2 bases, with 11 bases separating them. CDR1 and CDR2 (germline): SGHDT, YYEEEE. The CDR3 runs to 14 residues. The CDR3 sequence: CASSFYDRTYEQYF. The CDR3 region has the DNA TGTGCCAGCAGCTTTTATGACAGAACCTACGAGCAGTACTTC.

The CDR3 sequence is CASSETKRPRPSGGSYEQYF. The CDR3, as DNA: TGCGCCAGCAGTGAGACAAAACGACCAAGGCCAAGCGGGGGGTCCTACGAGCAGTACTTC. The chain joins TRBV10-1 to TRBJ2-7, with 9 bases lining up with TRBD2. Germline loops: CDR1 WNHNN, CDR2 SYGVQD (reference sequence). Trimming took 2 bases from V and 1 from J; bases not matched to a gene: 18. This CDR3 contains 20 residues.

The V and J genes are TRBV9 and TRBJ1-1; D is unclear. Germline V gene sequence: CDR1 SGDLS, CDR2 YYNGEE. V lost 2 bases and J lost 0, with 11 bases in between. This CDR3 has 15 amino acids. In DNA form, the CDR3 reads TGTGCCAGCAGCGTCCACGTGGGGATGAACACTGAAGCTTTCTTT. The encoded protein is CASSVHVGMNTEAFF.